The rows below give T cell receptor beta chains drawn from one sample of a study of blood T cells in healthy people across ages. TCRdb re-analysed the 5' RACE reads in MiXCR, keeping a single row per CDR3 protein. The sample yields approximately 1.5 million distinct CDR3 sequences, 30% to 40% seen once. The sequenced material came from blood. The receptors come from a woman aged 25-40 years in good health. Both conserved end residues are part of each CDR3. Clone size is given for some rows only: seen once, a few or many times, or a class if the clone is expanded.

cdr3_aa: CASSVDQYF
clone_size: few
j_call: TRBJ2-5
v_call: TRBV9

cdr3_aa: CASSMDRDSLPLHF
clone_size: NA
j_call: TRBJ1-6
v_call: TRBV7-2

cdr3_aa: CASSIHRGVAGGNTGELFF
clone_size: NA
j_call: TRBJ2-2
v_call: TRBV10-2

cdr3_aa: CASSGGFHEQYF
clone_size: NA
j_call: NA
v_call: TRBV6-1

cdr3_aa: CASSQGSAGPQETQYF
clone_size: NA
j_call: TRBJ2-5
v_call: TRBV4-1

cdr3_aa: CASSPGTEPDTQYF
clone_size: NA
j_call: TRBJ2-3
v_call: TRBV7-2

cdr3_aa: CASSLSGFGYTF
clone_size: NA
j_call: TRBJ1-2
v_call: TRBV27

cdr3_aa: CASSIRGRDLSYEQYF
clone_size: few
j_call: TRBJ2-7
v_call: TRBV27

cdr3_aa: CANTEGTYEQYF
clone_size: once
j_call: TRBJ2-7
v_call: TRBV9

cdr3_aa: CASSLLSGIPNEQFF
clone_size: NA
j_call: TRBJ2-1
v_call: TRBV7-3

cdr3_aa: CASSGRQASNQPQHF
clone_size: NA
j_call: TRBJ1-5
v_call: TRBV6-1

cdr3_aa: CASSVGSGRSDEQYF
clone_size: NA
j_call: TRBJ2-7
v_call: TRBV9

cdr3_aa: CASSLILGLAGSLEQFF
clone_size: NA
j_call: TRBJ2-1
v_call: TRBV7-9

cdr3_aa: CASSLVLAQSTDTQYF
clone_size: once
j_call: TRBJ2-3
v_call: TRBV5-1

cdr3_aa: CASCLMGTSANYGYTF
clone_size: NA
j_call: TRBJ1-2
v_call: TRBV28

cdr3_aa: CASRRYTSGAGGDTQYF
clone_size: few
j_call: TRBJ2-3
v_call: TRBV13

cdr3_aa: CASSLKGPPYEQYF
clone_size: NA
j_call: NA
v_call: TRBV7-9

cdr3_aa: CASSPSGVAVISSTDTQYF
clone_size: few
j_call: TRBJ2-3
v_call: TRBV5-1

cdr3_aa: CASINSYTGTYVREQFF
clone_size: few
j_call: TRBJ2-1
v_call: TRBV12-3/TRBV12-4

cdr3_aa: CASRVTGTSYNEQFF
clone_size: NA
j_call: TRBJ2-1
v_call: TRBV28

cdr3_aa: CASSDSGGYNEQFF
clone_size: many
j_call: TRBJ2-1
v_call: TRBV6-4

cdr3_aa: CASSQRDGGKDTQYF
clone_size: NA
j_call: TRBJ2-3
v_call: TRBV12-3/TRBV12-4

cdr3_aa: CASKGDRGPAFF
clone_size: NA
j_call: TRBJ1-1
v_call: TRBV6-5

cdr3_aa: CASSEKSYEQYF
clone_size: few
j_call: TRBJ2-7
v_call: TRBV7-9

cdr3_aa: CASSVTASGNEQFF
clone_size: NA
j_call: TRBJ2-1
v_call: TRBV9

cdr3_aa: CSVTPRTTSGGYTF
clone_size: few
j_call: TRBJ1-2
v_call: TRBV29-1

cdr3_aa: CSARLSGSSYEQYF
clone_size: few
j_call: NA
v_call: TRBV20-1

cdr3_aa: CASSRVGWEAFF
clone_size: NA
j_call: TRBJ1-1
v_call: TRBV7-9

cdr3_aa: CSAPGQLETGEQFF
clone_size: NA
j_call: TRBJ2-1
v_call: TRBV20-1

cdr3_aa: CASSAGGIGGYEQYF
clone_size: NA
j_call: TRBJ2-7
v_call: TRBV5-5

cdr3_aa: CASSKASGWGETQYF
clone_size: few
j_call: TRBJ2-5
v_call: TRBV6-5

cdr3_aa: CASSGAGTAYYEQYF
clone_size: NA
j_call: TRBJ2-7
v_call: TRBV9

cdr3_aa: CASSQGYSGLLNEQFF
clone_size: few
j_call: TRBJ2-1
v_call: TRBV3-1

cdr3_aa: CASSPGQNIYNSPLHF
clone_size: NA
j_call: TRBJ1-6
v_call: TRBV5-5

cdr3_aa: CATSRDKGVGNQPQHF
clone_size: NA
j_call: TRBJ1-5
v_call: TRBV15